The subject of this entry is one T cell receptor (beta chain). Antigen unknown. The data stem from a study of human T cells and chemical hapten exposure. Study as a whole: Skin of the upper inner arm, around 2 cm by around 2 cm, received 2% DPC for sensitization. Regarding the study as a whole: The presence of alopecia in the donors means their immune response may differ from healthy people's. Among expanded TCRs, significantly more large CDR3 similarity clusters formed than among controls.

Per germline, CDR1 SGHTA and CDR2 FQGNSA. The CDR3 loop spans 14 amino acids. V was shortened by 3 bases and J by 1 base, with 7 bases between the two germline ends. Indicated time point: pre-sensitization, week 0. Described treatment: therapeutic diphenylcyclopropenone sensitization with weekly scalp DPC. Unfractionated whole blood yielded the extracted total RNA. TCRdb redid the calling of the RACE reads with MiXCR, one entry per CDR3 protein. The top ten clones hold 9.6% of a sample with roughly 50,000 distinct CDR3 sequences, 9.5% to 10% of them seen once. This sequence joins TRBV7-2 and TRBJ1-5; D unresolved. The receptor was derived from a man in his forties with alopecia areata. Some clones in this sample may be carry-over from other donors' samples. This sample comprised whole blood, obtained in connection with sensitization to the hapten diphenylcyclopropenone (DPC). This CDR3 is CASSLEGSNQPQHF. As DNA, the CDR3 is TGTGCCAGCAGCTTGGAGGGAAGCAATCAGCCCCAGCATTTT.